These T cell receptor beta chains were read from a single sample in a study of T cells in Graves' hyperthyroidism and ophthalmopathy. TCRdb analysed the multiplex PCR reads with MiXCR anew, one entry per CDR3 protein. Among 550,000 to 700,000 distinct CDR3 sequences listed, approximately 44% were seen once. The sample comprised peripheral blood or thyroid tissue (not recorded which). All receptors come from an adult woman with Graves' disease, either hyperthyroidism or ophthalmopathy (not recorded which). The conserved cysteine and the conserved F or W are not part of the CDR3 here. Fields, in order: J gene, clone size, V gene, CDR3 protein. The size field is filled for only some rows; it gives once, few, many or a size class.

>TRBJ2-2|NA|TRBV24-1
ATSDFSGTRNTGELF
>TRBJ1-2|NA|TRBV29-1
SGGFGDYGYT
>TRBJ2-7|many|TRBV3-1
ASSNREREGREQY
>TRBJ1-5|NA|TRBV7-8
ASNDLDGEQPQH
>TRBJ2-7|NA|TRBV7-9
ASSSWGQDPQQY
>TRBJ1-6|NA|TRBV29-1
SVAGRAGAGSSYNSPLH
>TRBJ1-2|NA|TRBV7-9
ASSSGVSGYT
>TRBJ1-2|NA|TRBV10-3
AIKGDHLTNYGYT
>TRBJ1-1|once|TRBV6-1
ASRRSLSGIGTEAF
>TRBJ2-7|once|TRBV9
ASSVAGTSDYEQY
>TRBJ1-3|once|TRBV2
ASRPPGPRGDTIY
>TRBJ2-6|few|TRBV7-9
ASSFLSPRSGTGSNGANVLT
>TRBJ1-2|NA|TRBV25-1
ASSARDQNLRGDT
>TRBJ1-4|many|TRBV12-3/TRBV12-4
ASSPGQHVKKLF